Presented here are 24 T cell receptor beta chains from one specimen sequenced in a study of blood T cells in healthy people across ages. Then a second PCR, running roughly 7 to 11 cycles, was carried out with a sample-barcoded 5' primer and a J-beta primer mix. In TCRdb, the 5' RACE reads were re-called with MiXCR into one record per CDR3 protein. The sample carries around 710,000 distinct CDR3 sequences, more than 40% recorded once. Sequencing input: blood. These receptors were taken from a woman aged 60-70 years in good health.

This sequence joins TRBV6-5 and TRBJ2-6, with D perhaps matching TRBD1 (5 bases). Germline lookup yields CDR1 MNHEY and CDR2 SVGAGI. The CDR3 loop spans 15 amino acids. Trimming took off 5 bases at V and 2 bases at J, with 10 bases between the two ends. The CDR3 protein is CASSLGLPGANVLTF. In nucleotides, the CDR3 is TGTGCCAGCAGTCTGGGGCTTCCTGGGGCCAACGTCCTGACTTTC.

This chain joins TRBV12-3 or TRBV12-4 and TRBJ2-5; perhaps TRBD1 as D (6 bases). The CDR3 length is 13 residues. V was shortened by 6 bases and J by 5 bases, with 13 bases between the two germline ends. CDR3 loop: CASSARGFETQYF. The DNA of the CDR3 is TGTGCCAGCAGCGCCAGGGGCTTTGAGACCCAGTACTTC.

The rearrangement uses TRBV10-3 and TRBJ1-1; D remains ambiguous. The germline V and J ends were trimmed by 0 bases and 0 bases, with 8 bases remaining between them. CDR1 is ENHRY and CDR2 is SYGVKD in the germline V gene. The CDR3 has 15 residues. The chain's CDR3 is CAISESGNMNTEAFF. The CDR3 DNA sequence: TGTGCCATCAGTGAGTCGGGGAACATGAACACTGAAGCTTTCTTT.

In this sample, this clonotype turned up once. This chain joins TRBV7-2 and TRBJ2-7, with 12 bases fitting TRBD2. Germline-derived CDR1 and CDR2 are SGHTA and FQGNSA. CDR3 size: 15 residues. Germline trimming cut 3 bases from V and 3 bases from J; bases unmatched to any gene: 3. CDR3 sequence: CASSFSTSGSYEQYF. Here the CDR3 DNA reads TGTGCCAGCAGCTTTTCGACTAGCGGGAGCTACGAGCAGTACTTC.

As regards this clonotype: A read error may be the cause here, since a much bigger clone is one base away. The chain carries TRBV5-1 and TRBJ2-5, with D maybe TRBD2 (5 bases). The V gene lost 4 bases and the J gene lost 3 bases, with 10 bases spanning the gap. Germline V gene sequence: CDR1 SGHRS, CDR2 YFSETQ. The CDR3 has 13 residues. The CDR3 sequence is CASSLSVKETQYF. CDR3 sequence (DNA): TGCGCCAGCAGCCTTAGCGTGAAAGAGACCCAGTACTTC.

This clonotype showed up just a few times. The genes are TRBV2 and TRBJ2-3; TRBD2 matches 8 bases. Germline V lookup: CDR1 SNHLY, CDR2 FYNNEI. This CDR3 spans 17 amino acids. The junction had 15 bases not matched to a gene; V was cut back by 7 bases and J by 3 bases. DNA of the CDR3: TGTGCCAGCAAGACTAGCGAGAGAACCTACCCTACAGATACGCAGTATTTT. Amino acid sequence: CASKTSERTYPTDTQYF.

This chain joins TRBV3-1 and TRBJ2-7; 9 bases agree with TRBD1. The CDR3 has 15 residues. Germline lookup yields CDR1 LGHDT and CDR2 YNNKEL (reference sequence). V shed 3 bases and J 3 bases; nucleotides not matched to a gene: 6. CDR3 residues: CASSHTGTGNYEQYF. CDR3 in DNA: TGTGCCAGCAGCCACACCGGGACAGGGAACTACGAGCAGTACTTC.

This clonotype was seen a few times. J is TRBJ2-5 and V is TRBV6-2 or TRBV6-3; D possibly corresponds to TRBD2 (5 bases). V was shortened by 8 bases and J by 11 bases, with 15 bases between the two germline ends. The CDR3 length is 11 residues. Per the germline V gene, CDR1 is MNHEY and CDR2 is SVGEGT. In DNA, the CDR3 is TGTGCCAGCCGTGACTACAATGAGCAGTACTTC. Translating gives CASRDYNEQYF.

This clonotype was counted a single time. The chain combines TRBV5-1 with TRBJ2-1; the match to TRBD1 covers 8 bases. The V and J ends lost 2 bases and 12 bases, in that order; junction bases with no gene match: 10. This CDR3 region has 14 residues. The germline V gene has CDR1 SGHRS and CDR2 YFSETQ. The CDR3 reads CASSLGQGIDGQFF. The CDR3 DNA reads TGCGCCAGCAGCTTAGGACAGGGTATCGATGGGCAGTTCTTC.

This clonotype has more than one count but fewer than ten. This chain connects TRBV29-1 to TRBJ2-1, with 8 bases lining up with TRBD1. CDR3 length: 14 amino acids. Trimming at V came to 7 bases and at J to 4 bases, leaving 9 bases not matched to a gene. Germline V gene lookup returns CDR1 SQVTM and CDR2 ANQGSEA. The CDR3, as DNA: TGCAGCGCCAGGGACAGGAGGGATTACAATGAGCAGTTCTTC. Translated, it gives CSARDRRDYNEQFF.

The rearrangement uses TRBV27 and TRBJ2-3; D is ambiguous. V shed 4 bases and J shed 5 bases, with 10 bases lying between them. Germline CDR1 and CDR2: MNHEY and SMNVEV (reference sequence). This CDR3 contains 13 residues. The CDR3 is CASSSSNLDTQYF. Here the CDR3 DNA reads TGTGCCAGCAGTTCTAGTAACTTAGATACGCAGTATTTT.

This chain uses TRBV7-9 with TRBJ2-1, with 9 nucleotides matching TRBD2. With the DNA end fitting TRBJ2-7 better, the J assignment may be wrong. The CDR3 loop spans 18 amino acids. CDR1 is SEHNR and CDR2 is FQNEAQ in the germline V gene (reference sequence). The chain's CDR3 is CASKRGVAGDPSYNEQYF. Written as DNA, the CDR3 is TGTGCCAGCAAAAGGGGGGTAGCGGGAGACCCCTCCTACAATGAGCAGTACTTC.

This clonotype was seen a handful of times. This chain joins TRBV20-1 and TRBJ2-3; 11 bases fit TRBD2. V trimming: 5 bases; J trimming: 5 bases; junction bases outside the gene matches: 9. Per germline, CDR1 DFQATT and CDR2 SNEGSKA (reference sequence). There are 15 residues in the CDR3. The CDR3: CSAPLSGGARDTQYF. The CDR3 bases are TGCAGTGCTCCCCTTAGCGGGGGGGCTAGAGATACGCAGTATTTT.

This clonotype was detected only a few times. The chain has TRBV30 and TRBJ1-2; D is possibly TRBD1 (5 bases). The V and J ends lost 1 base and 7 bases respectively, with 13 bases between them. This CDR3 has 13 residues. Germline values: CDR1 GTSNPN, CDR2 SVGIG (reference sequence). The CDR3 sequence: CAWSGAGFVGYTF. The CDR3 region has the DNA TGTGCCTGGAGTGGAGCAGGGTTCGTTGGCTACACCTTC.

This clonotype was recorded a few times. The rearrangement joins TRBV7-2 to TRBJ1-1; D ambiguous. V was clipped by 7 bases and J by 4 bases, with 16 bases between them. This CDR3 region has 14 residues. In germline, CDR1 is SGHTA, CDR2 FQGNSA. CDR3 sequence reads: CASTFGGLGTEAFF. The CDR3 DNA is TGTGCCAGCACCTTCGGAGGGTTGGGCACTGAAGCTTTCTTT.

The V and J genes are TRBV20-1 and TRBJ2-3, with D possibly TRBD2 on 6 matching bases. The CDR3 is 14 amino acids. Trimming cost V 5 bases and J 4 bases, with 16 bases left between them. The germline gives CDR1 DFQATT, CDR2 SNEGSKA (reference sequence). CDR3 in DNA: TGCAGTGCTTCCCCGACTAGTTCTCCAGATACGCAGTATTTT. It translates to CSASPTSSPDTQYF.

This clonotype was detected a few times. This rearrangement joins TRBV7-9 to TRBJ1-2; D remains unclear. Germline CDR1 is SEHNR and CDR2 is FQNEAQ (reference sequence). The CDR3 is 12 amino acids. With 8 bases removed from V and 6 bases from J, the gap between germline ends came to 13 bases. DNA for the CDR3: TGTGCCAGCGGAGATGTGATGGATGGCTACACCTTC. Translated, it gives CASGDVMDGYTF.

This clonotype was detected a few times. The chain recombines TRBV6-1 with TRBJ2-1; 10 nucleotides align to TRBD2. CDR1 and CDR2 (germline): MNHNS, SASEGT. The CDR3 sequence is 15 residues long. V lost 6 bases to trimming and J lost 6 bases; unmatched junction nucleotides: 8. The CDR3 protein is CASRTAGGHSNEQFF. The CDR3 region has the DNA TGTGCCAGCAGGACAGCGGGGGGGCATAGCAATGAGCAGTTCTTC.

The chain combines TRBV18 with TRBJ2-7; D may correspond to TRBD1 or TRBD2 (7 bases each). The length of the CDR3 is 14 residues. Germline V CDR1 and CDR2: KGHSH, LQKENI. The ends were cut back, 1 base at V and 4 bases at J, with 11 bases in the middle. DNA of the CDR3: TGTGCCAGCTCACCACACAGGGGAGGGTACGAGCAGTACTTC. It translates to CASSPHRGGYEQYF.

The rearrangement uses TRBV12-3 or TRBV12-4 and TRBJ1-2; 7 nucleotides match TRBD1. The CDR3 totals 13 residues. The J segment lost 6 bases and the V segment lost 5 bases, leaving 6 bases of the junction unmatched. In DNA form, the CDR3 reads TGTGCCAGCAGTGCGAGGGGGCGGGATGGCTACACCTTC. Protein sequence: CASSARGRDGYTF.

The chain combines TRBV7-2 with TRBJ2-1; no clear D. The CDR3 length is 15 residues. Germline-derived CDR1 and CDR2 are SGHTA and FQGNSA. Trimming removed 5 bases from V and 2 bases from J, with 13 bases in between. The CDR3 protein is CASSPSGLAYNEQFF. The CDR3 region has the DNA TGTGCCAGCAGCCCGTCCGGGCTAGCCTACAATGAGCAGTTCTTC.

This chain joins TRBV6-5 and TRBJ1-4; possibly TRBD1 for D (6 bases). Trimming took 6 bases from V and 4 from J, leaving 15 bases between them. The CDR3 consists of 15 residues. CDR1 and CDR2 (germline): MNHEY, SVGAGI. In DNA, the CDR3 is TGTGCCAGCAGCCTAACAGGGTCGGGTAATGAAAAACTGTTTTTT. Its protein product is CASSLTGSGNEKLFF.

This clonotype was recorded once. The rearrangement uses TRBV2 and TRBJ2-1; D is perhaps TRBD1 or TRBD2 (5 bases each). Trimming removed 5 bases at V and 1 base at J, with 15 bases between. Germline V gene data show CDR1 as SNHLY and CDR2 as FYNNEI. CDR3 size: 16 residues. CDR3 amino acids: CASSPFGAASYNEQFF. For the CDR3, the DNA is TGTGCCAGCAGTCCCTTCGGGGCAGCGTCCTACAATGAGCAGTTCTTC.

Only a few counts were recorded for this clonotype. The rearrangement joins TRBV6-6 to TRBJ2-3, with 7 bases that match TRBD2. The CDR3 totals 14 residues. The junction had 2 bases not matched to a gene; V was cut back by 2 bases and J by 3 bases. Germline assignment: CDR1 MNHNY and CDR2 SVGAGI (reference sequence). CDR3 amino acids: CASSYGGGTDTQYF. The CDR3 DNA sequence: TGTGCCAGCAGTTACGGGGGGGGGACAGATACGCAGTATTTT.